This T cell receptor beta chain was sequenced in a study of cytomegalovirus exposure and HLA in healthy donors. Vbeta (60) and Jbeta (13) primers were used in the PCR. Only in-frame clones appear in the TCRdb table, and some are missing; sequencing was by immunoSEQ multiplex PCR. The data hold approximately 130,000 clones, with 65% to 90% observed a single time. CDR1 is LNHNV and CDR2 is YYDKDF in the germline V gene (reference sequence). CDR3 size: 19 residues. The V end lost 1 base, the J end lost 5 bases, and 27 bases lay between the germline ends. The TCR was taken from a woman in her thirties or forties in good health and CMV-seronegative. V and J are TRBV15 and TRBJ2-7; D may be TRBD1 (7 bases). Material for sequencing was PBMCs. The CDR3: CATSRAKGAGGVAFNEQYF. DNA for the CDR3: TGTGCCACCAGCAGAGCTAAGGGGGCCGGCGGGGTAGCTTTCAACGAGCAGTACTTC.